The 22 T cell receptor beta chains below all came from one sample that was sequenced in a study of blood T cell repertoires in COVID-19 (dated by TCRdb to 2018 to 2020). Libraries came from the immunoSEQ multiplex PCR assay. Drawn from immuneACCESS, this table holds only the in-frame rearrangements with V and J called that TCRdb kept. Clones are partly lost; checked studies trace under half to an unresolved V gene and leave the rest unexplained. Across this sample there are 65,000 or so clones, with 87% seen only once. Roughly a tenth of the sample belongs to the ten largest clones. Source material: peripheral blood. The receptors stem from a human donor with acute or convalescent COVID-19. The donor label of this sample is uncertain.

The J gene is TRBJ2-3, the V gene TRBV11-3; TRBD2 aligns across 9 bases. The V segment lost 5 bases and the J segment 0 bases; nucleotides outside the gene matches: 12. This CDR3 region has 18 residues. Per the germline V gene, CDR1 is SGHNT and CDR2 is YENEEA. CDR3 residues: CASSLGLAGEPSTDTQYF. The CDR3 nucleotides are TGTGCCAGCAGCCTCGGATTAGCGGGGGAGCCGAGCACAGATACGCAGTATTTT.

The J gene is TRBJ1-2, the V gene TRBV5-1; 10 positions match TRBD1. V shed 0 bases, J shed 5 bases, and the junction held 4 bases outside the gene matches. The length of the CDR3 is 15 residues. CDR1 and CDR2 from the germline V gene are SGHRS and YFSETQ. The CDR3 protein is CASSLGQGAEYGYTF. CDR3 nucleotide sequence: TGCGCCAGCAGCTTGGGACAGGGGGCGGAATATGGCTACACCTTC.

The gene calls are TRBV28 and TRBJ2-3, with 8 bases aligning to TRBD1. The CDR3 consists of 15 residues. Losses at the gene ends were 7 bases for V and 1 base for J; bases not matched to a gene: 7. Germline CDR1 and CDR2: MDHEN and SYDVKM. The chain's CDR3 is CASNDRGLGTDTQYF. CDR3 bases: TGTGCCAGCAACGACAGGGGACTGGGCACAGATACGCAGTATTTT. Combining the CDR3 with reference TRBV28 and TRBJ2-3 gives the whole variable domain DVKVTQSSRYLVKRTGEKVFLECVQDMDHENMFWYRQDPGLGLRLIYFSYDVKMKEKGDIPEGYSVSREKKERFSLILESASTNQTSMYLCASNDRGLGTDTQYFGPGTRLTVL.

This clone showed up just once. The V and J genes are TRBV27 and TRBJ1-1; 7 bases fit TRBD1. The germline CDR1 and CDR2 sequences are MNHEY and SMNVEV (reference sequence). The J segment lost 1 base and the V segment lost 7 bases, leaving 9 bases of the junction unmatched. The CDR3 consists of 15 residues. CDR3 sequence: CASTPRRTGNTEAFF. The CDR3 DNA follows: TGTGCCAGCACCCCTCGACGGACAGGGAACACTGAAGCTTTCTTT.

The chain employs TRBV7-9 and TRBJ2-1, with D possibly being TRBD2 (6 bases). The CDR3 runs 14 residues. Trimming cost V 5 bases and J 9 bases, with 17 bases left between them. Germline CDR1 and CDR2: SEHNR and FQNEAQ (reference sequence). This CDR3 is CASSLGLRVGEQFF. The CDR3, as DNA: TGTGCCAGCAGCCTGGGACTTAGGGTGGGTGAGCAGTTCTTC. Looking up the rest from reference TRBV7-9 and TRBJ2-1 gives the full variable domain: DTGVSQNPRHKITKRGQNVTFRCDPISEHNRLYWYRQTLGQGPEFLTYFQNEAQLEKSRLLSDRFSAERPKGSFSTLEIQRTEQGDSAMYLCASSLGLRVGEQFFGPGTRLTVL.

V and J are TRBV12-3 or TRBV12-4 and TRBJ2-7; D is uncertain. Trimming pared 7 bases from V and 3 bases from J, leaving 13 bases between. The CDR3 is made up of 13 amino acids. Here the CDR3 DNA reads TGTGCCAGCACCAGACAAACTGGCTACGAGCAGTACTTC. Translating gives CASTRQTGYEQYF.

The genes are TRBV5-6 and TRBJ2-7; TRBD1 aligns across 8 bases. Germline V gene lookup returns CDR1 SGHDT and CDR2 YYEEEE. The CDR3 is 15 amino acids. After removal of 0 bases from V and 3 bases from J, the junction contained 5 bases not matched to a gene. The CDR3 DNA reads as TGTGCCAGCAGCTTGGTGGGACAGGTCCGCTACGAGCAGTACTTC. It specifies CASSLVGQVRYEQYF. Full variable domain (missing parts from reference TRBV5-6 and TRBJ2-7): DAGVTQSPTHLIKTRGQQVTLRCSPKSGHDTVSWYQQALGQGPQFIFQYYEEEERQRGNFPDRFSGHQFPNYSSELNVNALLLGDSALYLCASSLVGQVRYEQYFGPGTRLTVT.

This clone appeared a single time. This chain links TRBV4-2 with TRBJ1-5, with D perhaps TRBD1 (6 bases). The CDR3 has 13 amino acids. Trimming shortened V by 0 bases and J by 7 bases, and 7 bases separated the two germline ends. CDR1 and CDR2 (germline): LGHNA, YNFKEQ. CDR3 residues: CASSQEGAQPQHF. The CDR3 DNA reads TGTGCCAGCAGCCAAGAGGGGGCCCAGCCCCAGCATTTT.

The V gene is TRBV5-3, the J gene TRBJ2-7; 7 positions agree with TRBD2. TRBV5-3 is an ORF, with its function uncertain. V dropped 2 bases and J dropped 5; count of bases not matched to a gene: 7. CDR3 size: 14 residues. The CDR3 loop reads CARSFGGSCDEQYF. Written as DNA, the CDR3 is TGTGCCAGAAGCTTCGGCGGGAGTTGTGACGAGCAGTACTTC.

As regards this clone: A read error may account for a junction end that differs from germline. The chain couples TRBV7-2 to TRBJ2-7; no reliable D call. Germline loops: CDR1 SGHTA, CDR2 FQGNSA. CDR3 length: 11 amino acids. The CDR3 DNA is TGTGCCAGCAGCTTAGACGTGACTCCTAACTTC. Protein sequence: CASSLDVTPNF.

The rearrangement uses TRBV19 and TRBJ2-4; 7 bases map to TRBD1. J lost 4 bases, V lost 10 bases, and 7 bases had no gene match. Germline values: CDR1 LNHDA, CDR2 SQIVND (reference sequence). The CDR3 runs to 13 residues. In nucleotides, the CDR3 is TGTGCCACCAGACTGGGACAGAAAAACATTCAGTACTTC. The encoded protein is CATRLGQKNIQYF.

The V and J genes are TRBV11-3 and TRBJ2-5; D gene unclear. The ends were cut back, 0 bases at V and 0 bases at J, with 2 bases in the middle. Germline CDR1 and CDR2: SGHNT and YENEEA. The CDR3 has 13 amino acids. Here the CDR3 reads CASSLDNQETQYF. The CDR3, as DNA: TGTGCCAGCAGCTTAGACAACCAAGAGACCCAGTACTTC.

The gene calls are TRBV12-3 or TRBV12-4 and TRBJ1-1; no definite D call. The V and J ends lost 2 bases and 1 base respectively, with 2 bases between them. There are 12 residues in the CDR3. CDR3 coding DNA: TGTGCCAGCAGTTTACAGAACACTGAAGCTTTCTTT. It yields the protein CASSLQNTEAFF.

This clone has only one observation. The chain combines TRBV5-1 with TRBJ1-4, with D possibly being TRBD1 (6 bases). The CDR3 is 16 residues long. Germline V gene sequence: CDR1 SGHRS, CDR2 YFSETQ. V was trimmed by 0 bases and J by 3 bases, leaving 12 bases between them. The CDR3: CASSLDAAGANEKLFF. The CDR3 bases are TGCGCCAGCAGCTTGGACGCCGCAGGGGCTAATGAAAAACTGTTTTTT.

The chain has TRBV19 and TRBJ2-1, with 9 bases that match TRBD1. The CDR3 extends over 16 amino acids. The V gene's germline CDR1 is LNHDA and CDR2 SQIVND (reference sequence). The V segment lost 2 bases and the J segment 7 bases; nucleotides outside the gene matches: 9. The CDR3 spells CASSIMRDRVWNEQFF. The CDR3 nucleotides read TGTGCCAGTAGTATAATGAGGGACAGGGTCTGGAATGAGCAGTTCTTC.

This chain links TRBV7-9 with TRBJ2-3; D is uncertain. Per the germline V gene, CDR1 is SEHNR and CDR2 is FQNEAQ (reference sequence). V was shortened by 4 bases and J by 8 bases, with 10 bases between the two germline ends. The CDR3 extends over 12 amino acids. The CDR3 DNA reads as TGTGCCAGCAGCTCTGTCTACGGTACGCAGTATTTT. This sequence encodes CASSSVYGTQYF.

This chain links TRBV12-5 with TRBJ2-3, with D possibly TRBD2 on 6 matching bases. Trimming cost V 1 base and J 3 bases, with 20 bases left between them. Germline CDR1 reads LGHNT; CDR2 reads FRNRAP. The CDR3 extends over 18 amino acids. The CDR3 is CASGLGGDFLSRTDTQYF. In nucleotides, the CDR3 is TGTGCTAGTGGTTTGGGCGGGGACTTTTTAAGTAGGACAGATACGCAGTATTTT.

The chain combines TRBV19 with TRBJ1-2; the match to TRBD1 covers 7 bases. Germline V gives CDR1 LNHDA, CDR2 SQIVND (reference sequence). This CDR3 is 13 amino acids long. Losses at the gene ends were 5 bases for V and 6 bases for J; bases not matched to a gene: 6. The CDR3 DNA follows: TGTGCCAGTAGTCAACAGGGGAAGCATGGCTACACCTTC. It is translated as CASSQQGKHGYTF.

The V and J genes are TRBV18 and TRBJ2-1, with a possible D match to TRBD2 (7 bases). The CDR3 covers 15 residues. Germline CDR1 and CDR2: KGHSH and LQKENI. Trimming removed 5 bases from V and 6 bases from J, with 17 bases in between. CDR3 DNA sequence: TGTGCCAGCTCATCCCTGGGGAGGGGGGGCAATGAGCAGTTCTTC. It translates to CASSSLGRGGNEQFF.

V gene TRBV10-2 combines with J gene TRBJ1-2, with a weak D call TRBD1 (5 bases). Trimming took 5 bases from V and 7 from J, leaving 8 bases between them. The CDR3 length is 11 residues. Germline values: CDR1 WSHSY, CDR2 SAAADI. CDR3 residues: CASSTGVGYTF. The CDR3 nucleotides read TGCGCCAGCAGTACGGGGGTTGGCTACACCTTC.

V usage is TRBV12-3 or TRBV12-4 and J usage is TRBJ1-5, with D unclear. The CDR3 is made up of 13 amino acids. V dropped 8 bases and J dropped 3 bases, with 11 bases sitting between them. The chain's CDR3 is CASGREYNQPQHF. The CDR3 coding sequence is TGTGCCAGCGGCCGGGAGTACAATCAGCCCCAGCATTTT.

V gene TRBV11-3 combines with J gene TRBJ2-2; D remains unclear. The germline gives CDR1 SGHNT, CDR2 YENEEA. Trimming stripped 1 base from V and 5 bases from J, with 8 bases between. The CDR3 has 14 residues. In nucleotides, the CDR3 is TGTGCCAGCAGCTTAGTATTCGGGACCGGGGAGCTGTTTTTT. Protein: CASSLVFGTGELFF.